This T cell receptor beta chain was captured in a study of post-analysis software for immune sequencing data. Points from the study as a whole: Relative to controls, patients with multiple sclerosis showed significantly lower normalized Chao1 diversity. In patients, roughly five TRBV segments were more frequent than in controls, with TRBV5-6, TRBV5-1 and TRBV20-1 among them.

The V and J ends lost 7 bases and 9 bases respectively, with 16 bases between them. The CDR3 spans 13 residues. From germline, CDR1 is WSHSY and CDR2 SAAADI. Prepared TCR beta cDNA libraries contained unique molecular identifiers. TCRdb independently ran MiXCR on the PCR reads; one entry per CDR3 protein. Of a few hundred thousand distinct CDR3 sequences detected, approximately 38% appear once; the ten largest clones hold about 8%. Remarks on this clonotype: Its matching antigen is unknown.

The source of this sequence is a girl aged 2-10 years with multiple sclerosis. Sequencing was performed on blood. V and J are TRBV10-2 and TRBJ2-1; TRBD2 is a possible D gene (5 bases). The CDR3 here is CASKRESCGEQFF. CDR3 coding DNA: TGCGCCAGCAAACGGGAAAGTTGCGGTGAGCAGTTCTTC.